Presented here are 16 T cell receptor beta chains from one specimen sequenced in a study of technical replicates of blood from several donors. Measured with immunoSEQ multiplex PCR; TCRdb has only the in-frame clones, and not every one. The sample lists about 73,000 clones, roughly 90% occurring once. Sequencing was carried out using PBMCs. These receptors came from a human donor in good health. Some clones in this sample may be carry-over from other donors' samples.

The chain is built from TRBV7-2 and TRBJ2-5, with 7 bases matching TRBD1. Looked up from germline, CDR1 is SGHTA and CDR2 is FQGNSA. This CDR3 spans 14 amino acids. V lost 5 bases and J lost 1; bases outside the gene matches: 4. CDR3 DNA sequence: TGTGCCAGCAGCGATGGGACAGCCCAAGAGACCCAGTACTTC. This gives the protein CASSDGTAQETQYF. Supplemented by reference TRBV7-2 and TRBJ2-5, the full variable domain reads GAGVSQSPSNKVTEKGKDVELRCDPISGHTALYWYRQSLGQGLEFLIYFQGNSAPDKSGLPSDRFSAERTGGSVSTLTIQRTQQEDSAVYLCASSDGTAQETQYFGPGTRLLVL.

This chain uses TRBV4-3 with TRBJ1-6; maybe TRBD1 (6 bases). The CDR3 spans 15 residues. CDR1 and CDR2 from the germline V gene are LGHNA and YSLEER. V was cut by 0 bases and J by 6 bases, with 9 bases left in between. The CDR3 DNA is TGCGCCAGCAGCCAAGATCAGGGGCGTAATTCACCCCTCCACTTT. Translation gives CASSQDQGRNSPLHF.

This chain joins TRBV7-3 and TRBJ2-6; possibly TRBD1 for D (6 bases). The CDR3 loop spans 19 amino acids. Germline V CDR1 and CDR2: SGHTA, FQGTGA. V was cut by 5 bases and J by 4 bases, with 24 bases left in between. CDR3 region: CASSPEVGGGSRGANVLTF. The CDR3 DNA reads as TGTGCCAGCAGCCCGGAGGTGGGTGGGGGCTCCAGGGGGGCCAACGTCCTGACTTTC.

J is TRBJ2-3 and V is TRBV7-9; D remains ambiguous. Between the trimmed V and J ends, which lost 4 bases and 0 bases, there was a span of 11 bases. Germline V gives CDR1 SEHNR, CDR2 FQNEAQ (reference sequence). This CDR3 comprises 15 residues. In DNA form, the CDR3 reads TGTGCCAGCAGCTCCGCCGCGTATAGCACAGATACGCAGTATTTT. This translates into CASSSAAYSTDTQYF.

Details on this clone: The DNA is left out, because the CDR3 cannot be placed on it with certainty; the CDR3 is given as TCRdb lists it. The J gene is TRBJ2-7, the V gene TRBV6-6; the table's D call, TRBD2, has no DNA check behind it. Germline-derived CDR1 and CDR2 are MNHNY and SVGAGI (reference sequence). The CDR3 is 15 residues long, ends included. CDR3 in amino acids: CASSSSSGSSYEQYF.

This clone was detected once. The chain uses TRBV5-4 and TRBJ2-5; 8 bases map to TRBD2. The CDR3 has 18 amino acids. The germline V gene encodes CDR1 SGHNT and CDR2 YYREEE (reference sequence). V shed 0 bases, J shed 4 bases, and the junction held 14 bases outside the gene matches. The chain's CDR3 is CASSLAVIAGNIGETQYF. The CDR3, as DNA: TGTGCCAGCAGCTTGGCCGTCATAGCGGGGAATATCGGAGAGACCCAGTACTTC.

Concerning this clone itself: The junction departs from the called germline gene at one end, perhaps through a read error. The chain couples TRBV14 to TRBJ2-1, with D maybe TRBD2 (6 bases). This CDR3 comprises 15 residues. Germline loops: CDR1 SGHDN, CDR2 FVKESK. CDR3 coding DNA: TGTGCCAGCAGCTTTAGGCGGGGCTCCCACAATGAGCAGTTCTTC. Translated: CASSFRRGSHNEQFF.

CDR3 DNA sequence: TGTGCTAGTGGTGGATGGTTAGGGGTTCTGAACAATGAGCAGTTCTTC. Translated, it gives CASGGWLGVLNNEQFF. The chain employs TRBV12-5 and TRBJ2-1, with D perhaps matching TRBD1 (5 bases). This CDR3 is built from 16 residues. Trimming left V 5 bases short and J 5 bases short, with 19 bases between. Germline values: CDR1 LGHNT, CDR2 FRNRAP.

The chain uses TRBV30 and TRBJ1-2; the D is unclear. V lost 0 bases and J 2 bases, leaving 16 bases between the germline ends. Germline V gene lookup returns CDR1 GTSNPN and CDR2 SVGIG (reference sequence). The CDR3 totals 16 residues. The chain's CDR3 is CAWSVRGSFSNYGYTF. The DNA of the CDR3 is TGTGCCTGGAGTGTACGTGGTAGTTTTTCGAACTATGGCTACACCTTC. The full variable domain, completed using reference TRBV30 and TRBJ1-2, is SQTIHQWPATLVQPVGSPLSLECTVEGTSNPNLYWYRQAAGRGLQLLFYSVGIGQISSEVPQNLSASRPQDRQFILSSKKLLLSDSGFYLCAWSVRGSFSNYGYTFGSGTRLTVV.

J is TRBJ2-7 and V is TRBV6-1; perhaps TRBD1 as D (7 bases). The CDR3 consists of 16 residues. Trimming took 2 bases from V and 2 from J, leaving 16 bases between them. The germline gives CDR1 MNHNS, CDR2 SASEGT. CDR3 protein: CASSENIGGGAYEQYF. CDR3 bases: TGTGCCAGCAGTGAAAATATCGGAGGGGGCGCCTACGAGCAGTACTTC.

The V gene is TRBV19, the J gene TRBJ2-5, with 8 bases identical to TRBD2. This CDR3 is 14 amino acids long. The germline CDR1 and CDR2 sequences are LNHDA and SQIVND (reference sequence). The J segment lost 4 bases and the V segment lost 5 bases, leaving 6 bases of the junction unmatched. The CDR3 loop is CASSPLAARETQYF. The CDR3 nucleotides are TGTGCCAGTAGTCCACTAGCGGCCAGAGAGACCCAGTACTTC.

The genes are TRBV7-2 and TRBJ2-1; tentative D call: TRBD2 (7 bases). CDR1 is SGHTA, CDR2 FQGNSA, per germline. The CDR3 is made up of 13 amino acids. Trimming took off 6 bases at V and 9 bases at J, with 15 bases between the two ends. CDR3 sequence (DNA): TGTGCCAGCAGGCCTCAGGGGAGGGTTGAGCAGTTCTTC. It codes for CASRPQGRVEQFF.

The chain employs TRBV25-1 and TRBJ1-1, with D tentatively TRBD1 (6 bases). V lost 6 bases and J 4 bases, leaving 12 bases between the germline ends. CDR3 size: 13 residues. Germline CDR1 MGHDK, CDR2 SYGVNS. The chain's CDR3 is CASRKGQSTEAFF. CDR3 DNA: TGTGCCAGCAGGAAAGGACAGAGCACTGAAGCTTTCTTT.

V usage is TRBV2 and J usage is TRBJ2-7; D perhaps matches TRBD2 (6 bases). The length of the CDR3 is 14 residues. Germline assignment: CDR1 SNHLY and CDR2 FYNNEI. V was cut by 7 bases and J by 2 bases, with 15 bases left in between. The DNA of the CDR3 is TGTGCCAGCAACGGTGGAGGGCGCCCCTACGAGCAGTACTTC. Its protein is CASNGGGRPYEQYF.

The chain uses TRBV4-2 and TRBJ2-3; 10 bases match TRBD2. This CDR3 region has 16 residues. Per germline, CDR1 LGHNA and CDR2 YNFKEQ. V lost 0 bases to trimming and J lost 7 bases; unmatched junction nucleotides: 7. CDR3 in amino acids: CASSQEAGGESYTQYF. The CDR3 nucleotides are TGTGCCAGCAGCCAAGAAGCGGGAGGGGAGTCGTATACGCAGTATTTT.

V gene TRBV5-1 combines with J gene TRBJ2-1; the match to TRBD1 covers 9 bases. Germline values: CDR1 SGHRS, CDR2 YFSETQ. The CDR3 loop spans 14 amino acids. After removal of 4 bases from V and 4 bases from J, the junction contained 3 bases not matched to a gene. The CDR3 DNA reads as TGCGCCAGCAGCCAGACAGGGGGATACAATGAGCAGTTCTTC. It translates to CASSQTGGYNEQFF.